This is a list of T cell receptor beta chains from one sample in a study of control samples from healthy donors and cancer patients. The table came from immunoSEQ multiplex PCR; TCRdb's copy has only in-frame clones and leaves some out. The sample shows about 190,000 clones, roughly nine tenths of them seen only once. Sequenced material: blood. These receptors came from a man aged 25 to 40 in good health. The CDR3 runs from the conserved cysteine through the conserved F or W. D genes are given only for firm matches. Clone size is not always given. Where it is, it says once, few, many or a class for expanded clones.

>.|TRBD1|TRBV10-3|15|TRBJ2-7
CAISDPGTGSYEQYF
TGTGCCATCAGTGATCCCGGGACAGGCTCCTACGAGCAGTACTTC
>.|.|TRBV11-2|15|TRBJ1-4
CASSQDRVGSEKLFF
TGTGCCAGCAGCCAAGACCGCGTAGGAAGTGAAAAACTGTTTTTT
>.|TRBD1|TRBV24-1|17|TRBJ1-2
CATSDSKATGGSNGYTF
TGTGCCACCAGTGATTCCAAGGCCACAGGGGGTAGCAATGGCTACACCTTC
>.|.|TRBV19|13|TRBJ2-7
CASSIYHSYEQYF
TGTGCCAGTAGTATCTACCACTCCTACGAGCAGTACTTC
>.|.|TRBV11-2|16|TRBJ2-1
CASSFTGVSTYNEQFF
TGTGCCAGCAGCTTTACGGGGGTGAGCACCTACAATGAGCAGTTCTTC
>.|.|TRBV30|15|TRBJ1-3
CAWSVKDSSGNTIYF
TGTGCCTGGAGTGTCAAAGACAGCTCTGGAAACACCATATATTTT
>.|TRBD1|TRBV19|15|TRBJ1-5
CASRPGQGFNQPQHF
TGTGCCAGTAGACCAGGACAGGGATTCAATCAGCCCCAGCATTTT
>.|TRBD1|TRBV7-9|13|TRBJ2-3
CATLIRTGSTQYF
TGTGCCACCCTAATCCGGACAGGCTCTACGCAGTATTTT
>few|.|TRBV7-8|14|TRBJ2-7
CASSPASPSYEQYF
TGTGCCAGCAGCCCAGCATCGCCGAGCTACGAGCAGTACTTC
>.|TRBD1|TRBV29-1|13|TRBJ1-1
CSVGQGVLTEAFF
TGCAGCGTAGGACAGGGGGTCCTCACTGAAGCTTTCTTT
>once|TRBD2|TRBV5-1|18|TRBJ2-1
CASSPLGTSGGAGNEQFF
TGCGCCAGCAGCCCGCTGGGGACTAGCGGGGGGGCGGGCAATGAGCAGTTCTTC
>.|.|TRBV10-1|13|TRBJ2-7
CASSLGLGGEQYF
TGCGCCAGCAGCCTAGGACTAGGGGGCGAGCAGTACTTC
>.|TRBD1|TRBV28|13|TRBJ1-2
CASKGGQYYGYTF
TGTGCCAGTAAGGGGGGACAGTACTATGGCTACACCTTC